This TCR beta chain was profiled in a study of T-cell reconstitution after alpha-beta-depleted transplantation in children (dated by TCRdb to the mid-2010s). Notes on the research overall: The study quantitatively tracked T-cell immune reconstitution after TCRalphabeta/CD19-depleted allogeneic hematopoietic cell transplantation in children using TCR repertoire profiling.

The germline V gene (reference sequence) gives CDR1 as DFQATT and CDR2 as SNEGSKA. Deletion took 1 base off V and 8 bases off J, with a span of 9 bases between the germline ends. The CDR3 has 11 amino acids, counting the end cysteine and phenylalanine. The read is trimmed to its CDR3 DNA, 33 bases read in frame from base 1. Points on this clonotype: This clone's antigen is unknown. Base qualities were left out, and no much larger clone turns up one base away.

The method was PCR. Sequencing was performed on an Illumina HiSeq 2500. Molecular barcoding was employed in the preparation of TCR libraries, with unique molecular identifiers being used to normalize TCRbeta repertoire quantification. TCRdb cleaned the public reads at Q25 with fastp, built clones with MiXCR and kept in-frame beta chains. When rows share a CDR3 protein, they turn into one entry using the most common DNA and genes. The sample table records approximately 590,000 distinct CDR3 sequences; 8% to 11% of these occur just once. The biggest ten clones account for less than 5% of the sample. The chain joins TRBV20-1 to TRBJ2-7; the D gene cannot be named for sure. The specimen comprised PBMCs from the stem cell graft donor, sampled from the stem cell graft. The receptor's source is a human donor who donated a stem cell graft to a child with acute myeloid leukemia. The CDR3 sequence is CSARGPRQQYF. The sequenced DNA: TGCAGTGCTAGAGGGCCACGGCAGCAGTACTTC.